Described below is a single T cell receptor (beta chain) sequence and its context. Its antigen is as yet unknown. This sample was included in a study of T cell responses to AZD1222 COVID-19 vaccine. The CDR3 totals 15 residues. The germline V gene encodes CDR1 LNHDA and CDR2 SQIVND (reference sequence). Trimming left V 2 bases short and J 8 bases short, with 15 bases between. The repertoire was sequenced with immunoSEQ multiplex PCR; TCRdb's copy has only in-frame clones and lacks some. Of about 83,000 clones in the sample, approximately 87% were seen once. Study-level results: Spike regions recognized by vaccine-associated CD4 TCRs spanned the protein, led by 160-218 and 743-854. Repertoire sampling occurred only after the peak T cell response. It should be noted that donors were predominantly white British and more often female, and clonal diversity was possibly underestimated. Targets within unmutated variant regions were reportedly found for nearly half of spike-specific TCRs.

The source of this sequence is an adult in good health. Sequencing was performed on peripheral blood, taken on day 0 of MenACWY control vaccination. The gene calls are TRBV19 and TRBJ1-4; possibly TRBD1 for D (5 bases). The CDR3 sequence: CASSISSLRGEKLFF. The CDR3 DNA sequence: TGTGCCAGTAGTATATCGTCCCTTAGGGGCGAAAAACTGTTTTTT. The variable domain in full, with the rest retrieved from reference TRBV19 and TRBJ1-4, is DGGITQSPKYLFRKEGQNVTLSCEQNLNHDAMYWYRQDPGQGLRLIYYSQIVNDFQKGDIAEGYSVSREKKESFPLTVTSAQKNPTAFYLCASSISSLRGEKLFFGSGTQLSVL.